What follows is one T cell receptor (beta chain) and its context. Its target antigen remains unknown. No much larger clone is present one base from it, and per-base qualities are unavailable. The sample belongs to a study of blood T cell repertoires in COVID-19 (TCRdb year 2020). About the investigation overall: Samples from collaborators originated in the United States, Italy and Spain and spanned both the acute and convalescent phases of COVID-19. A de-identified subject ID, COVID-19 status, age in years and sex were almost always included in the sample metadata. The repertoires were released in a freely available public database meant as a resource for research on the immune response to SARS-CoV-2. Where available, HLA class I and class II types were obtained from metadata supplied by the sample provider rather than from assay-based typing. The material from the prospective study consisted of cDNA or gDNA derived from T cells, B-cell-depleted T cells, or PBMCs. Samples came from the ongoing ImmuneRACE study (first 160 participants) plus 1,254 subjects from 6 global collaborators. The dataset comprised deeply sampled blood TCRbeta repertoires from subjects exposed to, actively infected with, or recovered from COVID-19. Broader findings and caveats from the paper: How much clinical and demographic metadata was included differed by source and by participant, and the metadata was provided uncurated.

Participants in the prospective study were enrolled through a virtual design, were aged about 18 to 90 years, and lived in 20 to 30 United States geographic areas. Cohort assignment in the prospective study relied on participant-reported clinical history from a screening survey and a study questionnaire. Recovered participants in ImmuneRACE Cohort 3 were defined by two consecutive negative NP/OP PCR tests, clearance by a healthcare professional, or resolution of symptoms. In the prospective study, whole blood, serum and a nasopharyngeal or oropharyngeal swab were collected from each participant by mobile phlebotomists. Over a roughly two-month period, participants in the prospective study had the option of providing additional blood draws and questionnaires. Before DNA extraction, blood samples from the prospective study were shipped at room temperature or frozen. The immunoSEQ Assay, a bias-controlled multiplex PCR, was used to amplify TCRbeta CDR3 regions from genomic DNA. Concerning the study's data processing: Within the assay, amplification of reference gene primers was used to estimate how many nucleated cells each sample contained. Sequence reads were collapsed and filtered to measure the absolute abundance of every unique TCRbeta CDR3 rearrangement. For each sample, productive Simpson clonality was calculated by taking the square root of Simpson's diversity index across productive rearrangements. The table comes from immuneACCESS by way of TCRdb, which keeps in-frame sequences with V and J called. Part of the clones is missing from these tables; in studies checked, under half for an unresolved V gene and the rest for unknown reasons. V, J and clone size derive from that table, while D and trimming were established from the DNA sequence. For this sample the table gives approximately 300,000 clones, of which under 90% were detected only once. Of the sample, roughly a tenth is held by the ten largest clones.

The sequencing input was PBMCs or T cells enriched from blood (not recorded which). This clonotype originated in a woman in her twenties or thirties who had recovered from COVID-19.

The DNA reads TGTGCCAGTAATACCGACAGGGAAGGCTACACCTTC. Translated, it gives CASNTDREGYTF. Recombination joined TRBV19 with TRBJ1-2, and TRBD1 aligns with 7 junction nucleotides. The CDR3 runs 12 residues from the cysteine to the phenylalanine. Kept here is only the CDR3 DNA, which spans 36 bases and is read in frame from base 1. V has 7 bases trimmed and J has 8 bases trimmed; junction bases matching no gene number 7. CDR1 and CDR2 are drawn from the germline V gene (reference sequence): LNHDA, SQIVND. Outside the CDR3, residues come from the reference TRBV19 and TRBJ1-2 proteins, so the full variable domain is: DGGITQSPKYLFRKEGQNVTLSCEQNLNHDAMYWYRQDPGQGLRLIYYSQIVNDFQKGDIAEGYSVSREKKESFPLTVTSAQKNPTAFYLCASNTDREGYTFGSGTRLTVV.